These 15 T cell receptor beta chains were all obtained from the same sample, sequenced in a study of early T cells in non-severe SARS-CoV-2 infection. TCRdb reprocessed the 5' RACE reads via MiXCR and lists one record per CDR3 protein. The sample contains tens of thousands of distinct CDR3 sequences, around 6.5% of which appear only once. Material: whole blood, obtained at baseline. Receptors originate from an adult who was a healthcare worker with PCR-confirmed SARS-CoV-2 infection or an uninfected control (not recorded which).

This clonotype turned up a few times. The V and J genes are TRBV21-1 and TRBJ2-1; the table's D call, TRBD2, was not checked against the DNA. TRBV21-1 is tagged as a pseudogene. The CDR3 is 16 residues long. The CDR3 bases are TGTGCCAGCTCTAAATTGGGAGTTAGGGCCTACAATGAGCAGTTCTTC. This sequence encodes CASSKLGVRAYNEQFF.

The rearrangement links TRBV7-2 to TRBJ2-7; the D gene could be TRBD1 or TRBD2 (7 bases each). The CDR3 extends over 16 amino acids. V lost 6 bases and J lost 1, with 19 bases in between. In germline, CDR1 is SGHTA, CDR2 FQGNSA. The CDR3 coding sequence is TGTGCCAGCAGTTTCGGGGAGGGGGCCTTTTCCTACGAGCAGTACTTC. It encodes CASSFGEGAFSYEQYF.

J is TRBJ2-5 and V is TRBV11-3; D gene ambiguous. Trimming took 6 bases from V and 5 from J, leaving 16 bases between them. Looked up from germline, CDR1 is SGHNT and CDR2 is YENEEA. This CDR3 region has 14 residues. CDR3 residues: CASRDTSARETQYF. DNA of the CDR3: TGTGCCAGCAGAGACACATCAGCTCGGGAGACCCAGTACTTC.

This sequence joins TRBV20-1 and TRBJ2-5, with 12 bases aligning to TRBD2. Germline V gene data show CDR1 as DFQATT and CDR2 as SNEGSKA (reference sequence). The V and J ends lost 3 bases and 2 bases, in that order; junction bases with no gene match: 1. The CDR3 is 14 residues long. CDR3 bases: TGCAGTGCTAGGACTAGCGGGGGTCAAGAGACCCAGTACTTC. Translation: CSARTSGGQETQYF.

In its sample, this clonotype was seen many times. The chain employs TRBV10-1 and TRBJ2-3, with D uncertain. In germline, CDR1 is WNHNN, CDR2 SYGVQD (reference sequence). CDR3 length equals 13 residues. Between the trimmed V and J ends, which lost 0 bases and 4 bases, there was a span of 5 bases. CDR3 protein: CASSESMADTQYF. The CDR3 DNA sequence: TGCGCCAGCAGTGAGTCGATGGCAGATACGCAGTATTTT.

This clonotype was observed a few times. This chain joins TRBV3-1 and TRBJ2-7, with D hard to call. Trimming removed 3 bases from V and 3 bases from J, with 12 bases in between. CDR3 length: 14 residues. Germline CDR1 LGHDT, CDR2 YNNKEL (reference sequence). This CDR3 reads CASSQGVTSYEQYF. The CDR3 DNA is TGTGCCAGCAGCCAGGGTGTTACAAGCTACGAGCAGTACTTC.

This clonotype appeared many times. This sequence joins TRBV24-1 and TRBJ1-1, with TRBD1 matching 7 bases. V shed 0 bases and J 3 bases; nucleotides not matched to a gene: 3. The CDR3 length is 15 residues. Germline values: CDR1 KGHDR, CDR2 SFDVKD. The CDR3 region is CATSDLQDRDTEAFF. The CDR3 nucleotides read TGTGCCACCAGTGATTTGCAAGACAGGGACACTGAAGCTTTCTTT.

The J gene is TRBJ2-7, the V gene TRBV9; D perhaps matches TRBD2 (5 bases). Trimming cost V 0 bases and J 4 bases, with 11 bases left between them. The CDR3 extends over 14 amino acids. Germline loops: CDR1 SGDLS, CDR2 YYNGEE. The CDR3 region is CASSVGLAGYEQYF. Here the CDR3 DNA reads TGTGCCAGCAGCGTAGGCCTAGCTGGGTACGAGCAGTACTTC.

This clonotype was detected many times. The chain combines TRBV11-3 with TRBJ2-2; the D call may be TRBD1 or TRBD2 (7 bases each). This CDR3 has 17 amino acids. CDR1 and CDR2 from the germline V gene are SGHNT and YENEEA. V lost 7 bases and J 10 bases, leaving 28 bases between the germline ends. The CDR3 here is CASTRGGGAYRPVELFF. DNA for the CDR3: TGTGCCAGCACCCGGGGAGGGGGCGCATATCGTCCGGTGGAGCTGTTTTTT. Supplemented by reference TRBV11-3 and TRBJ2-2, the full variable domain reads EAGVVQSPRYKIIEKKQPVAFWCNPISGHNTLYWYLQNLGQGPELLIRYENEEAVDDSQLPKDRFSAERLKGVDSTLKIQPAELGDSAVYLCASTRGGGAYRPVELFFGEGSRLTVL.

This clonotype came up many times. The rearrangement joins TRBV29-1 to TRBJ2-3; D ambiguous. The CDR3 is 13 amino acids. The V gene lost 2 bases and the J gene lost 2 bases, with 8 bases spanning the gap. From germline, CDR1 is SQVTM and CDR2 ANQGSEA. In DNA, the CDR3 is TGCAGCGTTGAATTGGGGAACACAGATACGCAGTATTTT. It yields the protein CSVELGNTDTQYF.

In its sample, this clonotype was seen many times. The J gene is TRBJ2-1, the V gene TRBV20-1, with TRBD2 matching over 12 bases. The length of the CDR3 is 19 residues. Per the germline V gene, CDR1 is DFQATT and CDR2 is SNEGSKA (reference sequence). After removal of 4 bases from V and 4 bases from J, the junction contained 17 bases not matched to a gene. The CDR3 DNA reads as TGCAGTGCTACCACTGTCGGGCTAGCGGGAGGGGTTCGGTACAATGAGCAGTTCTTC. Its translation is CSATTVGLAGGVRYNEQFF.

There are many counts of this clonotype. This chain uses TRBV4-3 with TRBJ2-7, with 9 bases identical to TRBD1. The ends lost 4 bases at V and 3 bases at J; junction bases unmatched: 1. Germline assignment: CDR1 LGHNA and CDR2 YSLEER. This CDR3 has 13 residues. For the CDR3, the DNA is TGCGCCAGCAGCCTGACAGGGGGCTACGAGCAGTACTTC. Translation: CASSLTGGYEQYF.

This clonotype was observed at least ten times. Written as DNA, the CDR3 is TGCGCCAGCAGCCAAGATTTTGGGGGATTGGCGCGGGTCTACACCTTC. Its translation is CASSQDFGGLARVYTF. The chain combines TRBV4-3 with TRBJ1-2, with TRBD1 as a possible D gene (5 bases). This CDR3 region has 16 residues. CDR1 is LGHNA and CDR2 is YSLEER in the germline V gene. Trimming stripped 0 bases from V and 10 bases from J, with 21 bases between.

This clonotype was picked up many times. The gene calls are TRBV30 and TRBJ1-2, with D possibly being TRBD1 (5 bases). This CDR3 has 13 residues. The V end was cut by 1 base, the J end by 8 bases, with 14 bases between. Germline V gene lookup returns CDR1 GTSNPN and CDR2 SVGIG (reference sequence). As DNA, the CDR3 is TGTGCCTGGAGTGCCGGGACGGTGCTAGGCTACACCTTC. This gives the protein CAWSAGTVLGYTF.

There are many counts of this clonotype. This rearrangement joins TRBV3-1 to TRBJ1-3; D remains unclear. There are 14 residues in the CDR3. Germline V gene sequence: CDR1 LGHDT, CDR2 YNNKEL (reference sequence). V lost 4 bases, J lost 7 bases, and 14 bases lay in between. CDR3 loop: CASSPQHRRNTIYF. In DNA, the CDR3 is TGTGCCAGCAGCCCCCAGCACCGCCGGAACACCATATATTTT.